Listed below are T cell receptor beta chains from one sample, sequenced in a study of molecular identifiers for immune sequencing clone quantification. MiXCR was run by TCRdb on the PCR reads, yielding one entry per CDR3 protein. The table lists roughly 71,000 distinct CDR3 sequences, less than 20% of them singletons. Sequenced: naive CD8+ T cells from blood, with Jurkat cell RNA spiked in. These receptors came from a human donor in good health. Some libraries in this study had Jurkat cell RNA spiked in. The CDR3 runs from the conserved cysteine through the conserved F or W. D genes are given only for firm matches. Expanded clones are given a class, and other clones once, few, many or no size at all.

size,J,V,D,DNA,CDR3
once,TRBJ2-5,TRBV28,.,TGTGCCAGCAGTTTTAAGGGCCAAGAGACCCAGTACTTC,CASSFKGQETQYF
few,TRBJ1-1,TRBV3-1,TRBD1,TGTGCCAGCAGCCAAACGGGACAGTTCCAGGGAGCTTTCTTT,CASSQTGQFQGAFF
few,TRBJ2-5,TRBV12-3/TRBV12-4,.,TGTGCCAGCAGTTCGTGGGAGGTACAAGAGACCCAGTACTTC,CASSSWEVQETQYF
many,TRBJ1-1,TRBV6-5,.,TGTGCCAGCAGCCACGGGGGGGGAGGAACTGAAGCTTTCTTT,CASSHGGGGTEAFF
few,TRBJ2-7,TRBV7-8,TRBD2,TGTGCCAGCAGCTTAAGGCGACTAGCGGGAGTTTACGAGCAGTACTTC,CASSLRRLAGVYEQYF
few,TRBJ2-5,TRBV12-5,TRBD1,TGTGCTAGAGAAGAAAATCAGGGGGCAGTCCCATGTGAGACCCAGTACTTC,CAREENQGAVPCETQYF
many,TRBJ2-1,TRBV27,TRBD2,TGTGCCAGCAGTTTGACTAGCGGGAGTAGAAATGAGCAGTTCTTC,CASSLTSGSRNEQFF
many,TRBJ2-5,TRBV27,TRBD2,TGTGCCAGCAGTTCCGACCTGAGCGGGAGCCCCCAAGAGACCCAGTACTTC,CASSSDLSGSPQETQYF
many,TRBJ1-1,TRBV5-1,.,TGCGCCAGCAGCTTGGCCCGGCAGGGGTCAGGTACTGAAGCTTTCTTT,CASSLARQGSGTEAFF
many,TRBJ2-3,TRBV20-1,.,TGCAGTGCTAGAGGGGGGACAGATACGCAGTATTTT,CSARGGTDTQYF
many,TRBJ2-3,TRBV19,TRBD2,TGTGCCAGTAGTATCCCCCTAGAGCGGGAGACCACAGATACGCAGTATTTT,CASSIPLERETTDTQYF
many,TRBJ2-3,TRBV27,.,TGTGCCAGCAGTTACCAGGACATCACAGATACGCAGTATTTT,CASSYQDITDTQYF
many,TRBJ2-7,TRBV30,.,TGTGCCTGGAGTGGTGAGGAGCAGCGGTACTTC,CAWSGEEQRYF
many,TRBJ2-1,TRBV20-1,TRBD2,TGCAGTGCTAGAGATCGACTAGCGGCTTACAATGAGCAGTTCTTC,CSARDRLAAYNEQFF
few,TRBJ2-3,TRBV6-2/TRBV6-3,.,TGTGCCAGCAGCCCGAGATGTACAGATACGCAGTATTTT,CASSPRCTDTQYF
many,TRBJ1-3,TRBV29-1,.,TGCAGCGTTGAGGGGGGGCCAGGAAACACCATATATTTT,CSVEGGPGNTIYF
many,TRBJ2-3,TRBV12-3/TRBV12-4,.,TGTGCCAGCACCATCGACGGATACACAGATACGCAGTATTTT,CASTIDGYTDTQYF
.,TRBJ2-7,TRBV11-2,.,TGTGCCAGCAGCCTAGCTTCGTACGAGCGGTACTTC,CASSLASYERYF
few,TRBJ2-7,TRBV19,TRBD1,TGTGCCAGTAGTTTGGGGTGGACAGGTCCACCCTACGAGCAGTACTTC,CASSLGWTGPPYEQYF
many,TRBJ2-2,TRBV5-4,.,TGTGCCAGCAGCTTGGCCGCGATAGCGGTGAACACCGGGGAGCTGTTTTTT,CASSLAAIAVNTGELFF
many,TRBJ2-3,TRBV19,TRBD2,TGTGCCAGTAGTATAGATCTAGCGGGAGAATACACAGATACGCAGTATTTT,CASSIDLAGEYTDTQYF
many,TRBJ1-3,TRBV3-1,.,TGTGCCAGCAGATGGACCGGCGGCACCATATATTTT,CASRWTGGTIYF
few,TRBJ2-7,TRBV12-3/TRBV12-4,.,TGTGCCAGCAGTGACTACCTCTACGAGCAGTACTTC,CASSDYLYEQYF
few,TRBJ2-7,TRBV7-9,TRBD2,TGTGCCAGCAGCTTGCGTAGCGGGAGCTACGAGCAGTACTTC,CASSLRSGSYEQYF
few,TRBJ2-7,TRBV2,TRBD1,TGTGCCAGCAGCACAGGGGCCGGCTCCTACGAGCAGTACTTC,CASSTGAGSYEQYF
many,TRBJ2-2,TRBV27,.,TGTGCCAGCAGTTTATTCGGGAATGGCGGGGAGCTGTTTTTT,CASSLFGNGGELFF
.,TRBJ1-1,TRBV4-2,.,TGTGCCAGCAGCCAAGATTGGCCTACGAACACTGAAGCTTTCTTT,CASSQDWPTNTEAFF
.,TRBJ2-5,TRBV10-3,TRBD2,TGTGCCATCAGTGACGCCGGAGCTAGGACTAGCGGGGAGGCCCAGTACTTC,CAISDAGARTSGEAQYF
many,TRBJ2-7,TRBV5-5,.,TGTGCCAGCAGCTTGGGCGGGGACAGTCCCTACGAGCAGTACTTC,CASSLGGDSPYEQYF
many,TRBJ2-7,TRBV7-9,.,TGTGCCAGCAGCCCAGGGAGGGGGGTCTACGAGCAGTACTTC,CASSPGRGVYEQYF
many,TRBJ2-4,TRBV7-9,TRBD2,TGTGCCAGCAGCTTGGGGGGGAGGGCGCCGGCCAAAAACATTCAGTACTTC,CASSLGGRAPAKNIQYF
many,TRBJ2-7,TRBV5-1,.,TGCGCCAGCAGCTTGGCTGTGGGTGGCGCGTACGAGCAGTACTTC,CASSLAVGGAYEQYF
many,TRBJ2-3,TRBV15,.,TGTGCCACCAGCAGAGATCAAGGGTATCGTTTGAATACGCAGTATTTT,CATSRDQGYRLNTQYF
many,TRBJ1-2,TRBV5-6,.,TGTGCCAGCAGCCCTGACAGTTCTAACTATGGCTACACCTTC,CASSPDSSNYGYTF
many,TRBJ2-5,TRBV7-2,TRBD2,TGTGCCAGCAGCTTAGCGCAACTAGCGGGAGAGACCCAGTACTTC,CASSLAQLAGETQYF
few,TRBJ2-7,TRBV29-1,.,TGCAGCGTTGTAACGGCGAGCTCCTACGAGCAGTACTTC,CSVVTASSYEQYF
many,TRBJ2-3,TRBV2,.,TGTGCCAGCGCTGAAGATACGCAGTATTTT,CASAEDTQYF
many,TRBJ2-7,TRBV4-1,.,TGCGCCAGCAGCCAAGGAGTGGGGGCCTACGAGCAGTACTTC,CASSQGVGAYEQYF